The 12 T cell receptor beta chains given below trace back to one sample, sequenced in a study of T cell responses to AZD1222 COVID-19 vaccine. Clones were read by immunoSEQ multiplex PCR, and TCRdb kept only the in-frame ones, dropping some. This table has about 120,000 clones, 87% appearing once. Material: peripheral blood, obtained on day 0 of AZD1222 vaccination. The receptors come from an adult in good health.

The chain links TRBV7-9 to TRBJ1-4; 11 bases map to TRBD1. The CDR3 contains 16 residues. V shed 0 bases, J shed 7 bases, and the junction held 4 bases outside the gene matches. CDR1 is SEHNR, CDR2 FQNEAQ, per germline (reference sequence). The CDR3: CASSLAGTGGVEKLFF. As DNA, the CDR3 is TGTGCCAGCAGCTTAGCCGGGACAGGGGGGGTTGAAAAACTGTTTTTT.

The rearrangement uses TRBV28 and TRBJ2-2; 7 nucleotides align to TRBD2. Germline CDR1 is MDHEN and CDR2 is SYDVKM. Germline trimming cut 6 bases from V and 5 bases from J; bases unmatched to any gene: 3. The CDR3 runs to 13 residues. DNA of the CDR3: TGTGCCAGCAGGGTACTAGCGACCGGGGAGCTGTTTTTT. Amino acid sequence: CASRVLATGELFF.

In this sample, this clone turned up a few times. The J gene is TRBJ1-5, the V gene TRBV19, with D possibly being TRBD1 (5 bases). Trimming removed 3 bases at V and 2 bases at J, with 8 bases between. In germline, CDR1 is LNHDA, CDR2 SQIVND (reference sequence). This CDR3 region has 14 residues. Here the CDR3 DNA reads TGTGCCAGTAGTATTCCAGGGCGCAATCAGCCCCAGCATTTT. Amino acids: CASSIPGRNQPQHF.

The chain couples TRBV19 to TRBJ1-6; maybe TRBD1 (5 bases). The germline CDR1 and CDR2 sequences are LNHDA and SQIVND (reference sequence). CDR3 length: 14 residues. The ends were cut back, 5 bases at V and 10 bases at J, with 15 bases in the middle. CDR3 DNA sequence: TGTGCCAGTAGTCCAGCGGGGCTGAACTCACCCCTCCACTTT. It specifies CASSPAGLNSPLHF.

This chain connects TRBV15 to TRBJ2-5; 10 bases map to TRBD2. This CDR3 has 15 residues. From germline, CDR1 is LNHNV and CDR2 YYDKDF (reference sequence). With V trimmed by 4 bases and J by 2 bases, 4 bases remained unmatched. CDR3 sequence: CATSTWTSGQETQYF. The CDR3 coding sequence is TGTGCCACCAGCACATGGACTAGCGGACAAGAGACCCAGTACTTC.

The V gene is TRBV30, the J gene TRBJ1-3, with unresolved D. V lost 0 bases and J 0 bases, leaving 9 bases between the germline ends. CDR1 is GTSNPN, CDR2 SVGIG, per germline (reference sequence). The CDR3 covers 15 residues. CDR3: CAWSVQTSSGNTIYF. The DNA for the CDR3 is TGTGCCTGGAGTGTCCAGACCAGCTCTGGAAACACCATATATTTT.

The chain uses TRBV5-1 and TRBJ2-3; D gene uncertain. Trimming removed 1 base from V and 0 bases from J, with 6 bases in between. The CDR3 runs 14 residues. The germline gives CDR1 SGHRS, CDR2 YFSETQ. CDR3 bases: TGCGCCAGCAGCTTGAGGGTGAGCACAGATACGCAGTATTTT. This codes for CASSLRVSTDTQYF.

This chain uses TRBV30 with TRBJ1-6, with 10 positions matching TRBD1. In germline, CDR1 is GTSNPN, CDR2 SVGIG (reference sequence). CDR3 length: 13 amino acids. Trimming cost V 6 bases and J 7 bases; bases outside gene matches: 3. The CDR3 bases are TGTGCCTGCGACAGGGGGCGAAATTCACCCCTCCACTTT. The encoded protein is CACDRGRNSPLHF.

Only one count was recorded for this clone. The chain carries TRBV6-2 or TRBV6-3 and TRBJ2-3; D call uncertain. The CDR3 is 15 amino acids. The germline CDR1 and CDR2 sequences are MNHEY and SVGEGT. The V end lost 0 bases, the J end lost 5 bases, and 12 bases lay between the germline ends. The CDR3 coding sequence is TGTGCCAGCAGTTACTCCGGCCAGTGGGTAGATACGCAGTATTTT. It translates to CASSYSGQWVDTQYF.

The CDR3 region has the DNA TGTGCCAGCAGTCCTCGGAGGCCAGGGGGCGCAGGTGAATATCAGCCCCAGCATTTT. It yields the protein CASSPRRPGGAGEYQPQHF. V gene TRBV21-1 combines with J gene TRBJ1-5; TRBD1 is the table's D call and was not checked against the DNA. TRBV21-1 is tagged as a pseudogene. This CDR3 region has 19 residues.

The CDR3 spells CASSLLDRVNEQFF. Here the CDR3 DNA reads TGTGCCAGCAGCTTACTAGACAGGGTCAATGAGCAGTTCTTC. V usage is TRBV7-6 and J usage is TRBJ2-1; 7 bases align to TRBD1. J lost 6 bases, V lost 2 bases, and 4 bases had no gene match. Germline V gene lookup returns CDR1 SGHVS and CDR2 FNYEAQ. CDR3 size: 14 residues.

The DNA for the CDR3 is TGTGCCAGCAGTCCTCGGGGGGGTGCCTATGGCTACACCTTC. Translation: CASSPRGGAYGYTF. V gene TRBV28 combines with J gene TRBJ1-2; D might be TRBD1 (5 bases). V lost 5 bases to trimming and J lost 4 bases, with 14 bases between them. The CDR3 contains 14 residues. Per germline, CDR1 MDHEN and CDR2 SYDVKM.